This T cell receptor beta chain was sequenced in a study of T cell responses to AZD1222 COVID-19 vaccine. Only in-frame clones appear in the TCRdb table, and some are missing; sequencing was by immunoSEQ multiplex PCR. The table lists around 120,000 clones, just over 90% of them singletons. Germline assignment: CDR1 SGHRS and CDR2 YFSETQ. J was trimmed by 3 bases and V by 4 bases; bases with no gene match: 0. The CDR3 has 14 amino acids. This sequence was found in an adult who received the AZD1222 COVID-19 vaccine. The chain links TRBV5-1 to TRBJ2-3, with TRBD2 matching over 12 bases. Sample: peripheral blood, taken 28 days after the second AZD1222 dose. This CDR3 is CASSGTSGTDTQYF. DNA of the CDR3: TGCGCCAGCAGCGGGACTAGCGGGACAGATACGCAGTATTTT.